The source of this TCR beta chain is a study of blood T cell repertoires in COVID-19. V dropped 4 bases and J dropped 9 bases, with 19 bases sitting between them. The CDR3 runs 15 residues. Germline assignment: CDR1 SGHTA and CDR2 FQGNSA. This clone appeared once. The repertoire was sequenced with immunoSEQ multiplex PCR; TCRdb's copy has only in-frame clones and lacks some. The sample has some 200,000 clones, almost 90% seen once. The sequence was obtained from a man between 18 and 29 years old with active or convalescent COVID-19. The chain combines TRBV7-2 with TRBJ2-1; D is possibly TRBD2 (5 bases). The source material was peripheral blood. DNA for the CDR3: TGTGCCAGCAGCTCGTCGGGATCCCACTTCGGTGAGCAGTTCTTC. Translation: CASSSSGSHFGEQFF. The full variable domain, with the rest looked up from reference TRBV7-2 and TRBJ2-1, is GAGVSQSPSNKVTEKGKDVELRCDPISGHTALYWYRQSLGQGLEFLIYFQGNSAPDKSGLPSDRFSAERTGGSVSTLTIQRTQQEDSAVYLCASSSSGSHFGEQFFGPGTRLTVL.